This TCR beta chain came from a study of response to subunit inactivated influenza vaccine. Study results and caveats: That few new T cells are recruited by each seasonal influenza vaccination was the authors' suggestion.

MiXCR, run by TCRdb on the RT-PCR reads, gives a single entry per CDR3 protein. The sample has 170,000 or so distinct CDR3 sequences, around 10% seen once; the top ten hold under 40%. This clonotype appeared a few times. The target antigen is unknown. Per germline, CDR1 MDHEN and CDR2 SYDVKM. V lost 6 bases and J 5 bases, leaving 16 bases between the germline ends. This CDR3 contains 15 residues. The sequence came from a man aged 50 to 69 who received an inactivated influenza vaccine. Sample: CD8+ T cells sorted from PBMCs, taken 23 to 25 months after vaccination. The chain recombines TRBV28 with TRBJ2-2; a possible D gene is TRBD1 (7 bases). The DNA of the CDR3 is TGTGCCAGCAGCCAACAGGGGAGGTGGACCGGGGAGCTGTTTTTT. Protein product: CASSQQGRWTGELFF.